Given below is one TCR beta chain in context. No cognate antigen has been identified for it. No qualities accompany the bases; no much larger clone lies one base away. The sample belongs to a study of T-cell reconstitution after alpha-beta-depleted transplantation in children (dated by TCRdb to the mid-2010s). At the level of the whole study: The study quantitatively tracked T-cell immune reconstitution after TCRalphabeta/CD19-depleted allogeneic hematopoietic cell transplantation in children using TCR repertoire profiling.

There are 16 amino acids in the CDR3, from cysteine to phenylalanine inclusive. The DNA shown is the 48-base CDR3, in frame from base 1. The junction shows trimming of 2 bases on V and 0 bases on J, plus 11 bases between the germline ends. CDR1 MRHNA and CDR2 SNTAGT are derived from the germline V gene. Libraries were prepared through PCR. The listed sequencing device is Illumina HiSeq 2500. Molecular barcoding was employed in the preparation of TCR libraries, with unique molecular identifiers being used to normalize TCRbeta repertoire quantification. The raw public reads went through TCRdb reprocessing: fastp at Q25, MiXCR clone calling, in-frame beta chains kept. Merged by CDR3 protein, the rows form single entries marked with the most common genes and DNA. Recorded for this sample are about 610,000 distinct CDR3 sequences; approximately 10% of them occurred a single time. The ten most abundant clones make up less than 5% of the sample.

This specimen was PBMCs from the stem cell graft donor, taken from the stem cell graft. The sequence derives from a human donor who donated a stem cell graft to a child with acute myeloid leukemia. The chain couples TRBV6-4 to TRBJ1-3, with the identity of the D gene unclear. This receptor has the CDR3 CASSDAQAPSGNTIYF. Here is the DNA: TGTGCCAGCAGTGACGCCCAGGCACCCTCTGGAAACACCATATATTTT.